The 8 T cell receptor beta chains given below trace back to one sample, sequenced in a study of neoadjuvant anti-PD-1 for oral cavity cancer. Some clones are missing from TCRdb's copy, which holds only in-frame ones; the method was immunoSEQ multiplex PCR. The data show 30,000 to 35,000 clones, approximately 87% seen once. The sample consisted of PBMCs, taken before nivolumab (anti-PD-1) treatment. These receptors all stem from a person aged 35-79 years with oral cavity squamous cell carcinoma.

The rearrangement uses TRBV4-3 and TRBJ1-2; D gene uncertain. The V end was cut by 0 bases, the J end by 8 bases, with 10 bases between. The CDR3 runs 13 residues. Germline V lookup: CDR1 LGHNA, CDR2 YSLEER. For the CDR3, the DNA is TGCGCCAGCAGCCAAGATTTAGGGAGCGGCTACACCTTC. Residues: CASSQDLGSGYTF.

This chain uses TRBV6-1 with TRBJ1-5; 7 nucleotides match TRBD1. The V segment lost 9 bases and the J segment 7 bases; nucleotides outside the gene matches: 6. Germline assignment: CDR1 MNHNS and CDR2 SASEGT. This CDR3 contains 12 residues. The CDR3 protein is CASSGGRQPQHF. In DNA, the CDR3 is TGTGCCAGTTCAGGGGGTCGGCAGCCCCAGCATTTT.

The chain recombines TRBV29-1 with TRBJ2-2; D might be TRBD2 (6 bases). V was trimmed by 3 bases and J by 7 bases, leaving 21 bases between them. This CDR3 is built from 16 residues. CDR1 and CDR2 (germline): SQVTM, ANQGSEA. CDR3 in DNA: TGCAGCGTTGAGTCTAGCGTTGGTTATCCTGGCGGGGAGCTGTTTTTT. Its protein product is CSVESSVGYPGGELFF.

For the CDR3, the DNA is TGTGCCAGCAGCTTATTTGGACAGGGTGGAAATGAGCAGTTCTTC. The encoded protein is CASSLFGQGGNEQFF. V gene TRBV7-2 combines with J gene TRBJ2-1; 8 nucleotides agree with TRBD1. The CDR3 has 15 residues. J was trimmed by 7 bases and V by 2 bases; bases with no gene match: 7. Germline values: CDR1 SGHTA, CDR2 FQGNSA.

The chain has TRBV11-2 and TRBJ1-2, with a possible D match to TRBD1 (5 bases). Looked up from germline, CDR1 is SGHAT and CDR2 is FQNNGV. The CDR3 has 14 residues. Trimming removed 1 base at V and 1 base at J, with 7 bases between. CDR3 residues: CASSLGGGNYGYTF. The CDR3 DNA follows: TGTGCCAGCAGCTTAGGGGGGGGTAACTATGGCTACACCTTC.

This chain uses TRBV25-1 with TRBJ2-7; no firm D call. CDR1 and CDR2 (germline): MGHDK, SYGVNS. CDR3 length: 11 amino acids. Deletions cut 10 bases from V and 1 base from J, with 8 bases between. The CDR3 DNA follows: TGTGCCACCCGTACATCCTACGAGCAGTACTTC. Residues: CATRTSYEQYF.

V is TRBV30 and J is TRBJ1-6, with D unclear. Per the germline V gene, CDR1 is GTSNPN and CDR2 is SVGIG (reference sequence). Trimming cost V 0 bases and J 14 bases, with 8 bases left between them. The CDR3 runs to 11 residues. DNA of the CDR3: TGTGCCTGGAGTGTAATCCAGGCCCTCCACTTT. Its translation: CAWSVIQALHF.

This clone has only a few counts. The chain has TRBV5-5 and TRBJ1-1, with 8 bases fitting TRBD1. The CDR3 is 15 residues long. V trimming: 4 bases; J trimming: 0 bases; junction bases outside the gene matches: 5. CDR1 is SGHKS and CDR2 is YYEKEE in the germline V gene (reference sequence). CDR3 in DNA: TGTGCCAGCAGCCCAAGACAGGGGATGAACACTGAAGCTTTCTTT. It specifies CASSPRQGMNTEAFF. The whole variable domain, filled in from reference TRBV5-5 and TRBJ1-1, reads DAGVTQSPTHLIKTRGQQVTLRCSPISGHKSVSWYQQVLGQGPQFIFQYYEKEERGRGNFPDRFSARQFPNYSSELNVNALLLGDSALYLCASSPRQGMNTEAFFGQGTRLTVV.